This TCR beta chain derives from a study of blood T cell repertoires in COVID-19. The CDR3 is 15 amino acids. Looked up from germline, CDR1 is MNHEY and CDR2 is SVGAGI. Germline trimming cut 5 bases from V and 6 bases from J; bases unmatched to any gene: 10. In the source study's methods: Reference gene primer amplification in the assay estimated nucleated cell counts. Libraries were prepared by immunoSEQ multiplex PCR; TCRdb keeps only in-frame clonotypes and omits some of them. D and trimming come from the DNA, and the V and J calls and clone size come from that table. This sample carries 120,000 or so clones, approximately 90% of them seen once, and the ten largest clones take about 8%.

The receptor comes from a man aged 50 or older with acute or convalescent COVID-19. V gene TRBV6-5 combines with J gene TRBJ1-5; 7 bases match TRBD1. Sequencing was performed on peripheral blood. CDR3 sequence reads: CASSRDRAAGQPQHF. The CDR3 DNA reads TGTGCCAGCAGTCGTGACAGGGCAGCGGGTCAGCCCCAGCATTTT.